This passage covers 4 T cell receptor beta chains from one sample sequenced in a study of shared clonotypes between healthy human individuals. Sequencing was performed with immunoSEQ multiplex PCR; in TCRdb, only in-frame clones are kept and a portion is missing. Counted here are approximately 500,000 clones, about 96% occurring once; the ten biggest clones make up less than 0.06%. What was sequenced was naive CD4+ T cells sorted from blood. Described subset: CD45RA+ positively selected. Source of these receptors: a woman aged 25 to 45 in good health.

CDR3 sequence reads: CASSLGLDYEQYF. The CDR3 nucleotides are TGTGCCAGCAGCTTGGGACTAGATTACGAGCAGTACTTC. The chain employs TRBV5-6 and TRBJ2-5, with D possibly TRBD2 on 6 matching bases. The end of the DNA aligns better with TRBJ2-7, so the J call may be wrong. The CDR3 sequence is 13 residues long. Per the germline V gene, CDR1 is SGHDT and CDR2 is YYEEEE.

The gene calls are TRBV27 and TRBJ1-1, with D maybe TRBD1 (6 bases). The germline V gene has CDR1 MNHEY and CDR2 SMNVEV (reference sequence). The CDR3 spans 15 residues. V gave up 6 bases and J gave up 4 bases, with 18 bases separating them. CDR3 region: CASSSAGAGSTEAFF. The CDR3 DNA sequence: TGTGCCAGCAGCTCCGCAGGGGCCGGGAGCACTGAAGCTTTCTTT.

V gene TRBV10-3 combines with J gene TRBJ1-4; D gene ambiguous. Trimming pared 2 bases from V and 1 base from J, leaving 5 bases between. Germline V gene lookup returns CDR1 ENHRY and CDR2 SYGVKD. The CDR3 sequence is 14 residues long. CDR3 sequence (DNA): TGTGCCATCAGTGAGCCCGGAACTAATGAAAAACTGTTTTTT. Translating it yields CAISEPGTNEKLFF.

The J gene is TRBJ2-7, the V gene TRBV5-4; TRBD2 agrees at 10 bases. Germline CDR1 SGHNT, CDR2 YYREEE (reference sequence). This CDR3 comprises 15 residues. The V gene end was trimmed by 2 bases and the J gene end by 6 bases; junction bases not matched to a gene: 8. CDR3 in DNA: TGTGCCAGCAGCTTCGCTAGCGGGAGAGCAAGCGAGCAGTACTTC. It encodes CASSFASGRASEQYF.